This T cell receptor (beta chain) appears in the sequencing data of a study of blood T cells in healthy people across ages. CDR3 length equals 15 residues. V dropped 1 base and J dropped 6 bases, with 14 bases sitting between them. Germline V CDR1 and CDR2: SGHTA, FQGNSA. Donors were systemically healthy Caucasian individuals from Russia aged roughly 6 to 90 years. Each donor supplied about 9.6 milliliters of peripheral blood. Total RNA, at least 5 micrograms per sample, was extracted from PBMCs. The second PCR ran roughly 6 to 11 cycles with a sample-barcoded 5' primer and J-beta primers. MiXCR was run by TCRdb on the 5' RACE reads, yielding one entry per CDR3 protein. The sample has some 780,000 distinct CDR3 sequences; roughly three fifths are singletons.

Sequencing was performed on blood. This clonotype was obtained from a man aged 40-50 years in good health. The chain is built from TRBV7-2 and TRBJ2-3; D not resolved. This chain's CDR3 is CASSLDLIGGDTQYF. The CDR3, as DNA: TGTGCCAGCAGCTTAGATCTGATTGGTGGGGATACGCAGTATTTT.